Reported below is one TCR beta chain. This entry comes from a study of shared clonotypes between healthy human individuals. CD8 cells regarded as naive lacked CD45RO, were positively chosen for CCR7, and omitted terminally differentiated effector memory CD45RA+ cells. Recent acute infections and vaccinations were absent in the healthy HIV-negative adult donors. The donors, all of them Caucasian adults, lived in Nashville, Tennessee. The genomic DNA of each subset was split evenly across several immunoSEQ plates. Assay: immunoSEQ multiplex PCR; the TCRdb copy retains only in-frame clones and omits some. This sample yields fewer than 1 million clones, of which 96% are seen a single time; less than 0.25% belongs to the top ten. The germline CDR1 and CDR2 sequences are SNHLY and FYNNEI. The CDR3 consists of 12 residues. V was trimmed by 7 bases and J by 5 bases, leaving 12 bases between them.

The sequenced sample consisted of naive CD8+ T cells sorted from blood. The V and J genes are TRBV2 and TRBJ2-7; D gene uncertain. The sequence was collected from a man aged 25-40 years in good health. The CDR3 reads CASTDQWHEQYF. CDR3 DNA sequence: TGTGCCAGCACCGACCAGTGGCACGAGCAGTACTTC.